These T cell receptor beta chains were read from a single sample in a study of human T cells and chemical hapten exposure. Each CDR3 protein is one row after TCRdb ran MiXCR on the RACE reads. The sample includes 360,000 or so distinct CDR3 sequences, about 6% of them seen just once. This specimen consisted of whole blood, obtained in connection with sensitization to the hapten diphenylcyclopropenone (DPC). The receptors originated from a woman younger than 30 with alopecia areata. Some clones in this sample may be carry-over from other donors' samples. Each CDR3 is given with its conserved first and last residue. A D gene is named only where the DNA matches it firmly. Clone size is shown for a subset of rows, as once, few, many or a class of expanded clone.

size: few
D: .
J: TRBJ2-7
V: TRBV3-1
CDR3: CASSQEGFEQYF
DNA: TGTGCCAGCAGCCAAGAAGGGTTCGAGCAGTACTTC

size: many
D: TRBD1
J: TRBJ2-7
V: TRBV3-1
CDR3: CASSSTGGAYEQYF
DNA: TGTGCCAGCAGCAGCACAGGGGGCGCGTACGAGCAGTACTTC

size: few
D: TRBD1
J: TRBJ2-7
V: TRBV5-1
CDR3: CASRTGGLGEQYF
DNA: TGCGCCAGTCGGACAGGGGGCTTGGGAGAGCAGTACTTC

size: .
D: .
J: TRBJ1-5
V: TRBV5-6
CDR3: CASSLAGQGFPNQPQHF
DNA: TGTGCCAGCAGCTTGGCCGGGCAGGGGTTCCCCAATCAGCCCCAGCATTTT

size: few
D: .
J: TRBJ1-6
V: TRBV6-2/TRBV6-3
CDR3: CASKTDSPDLSPLHF
DNA: TGTGCCAGCAAGACTGACAGTCCGGACCTCTCACCCCTCCACTTT

size: .
D: TRBD1
J: TRBJ2-6
V: TRBV5-5
CDR3: CASSSGQGLTNSGANVLTF
DNA: TGTGCCAGCAGCTCTGGACAGGGATTAACAAACTCTGGGGCCAACGTCCTGACTTTC

size: many
D: TRBD1
J: TRBJ1-1
V: TRBV5-6
CDR3: CASSPRQGAVRNTEAFF
DNA: TGTGCCAGCAGCCCGCGACAGGGGGCGGTGAGGAACACTGAAGCTTTCTTT

size: .
D: .
J: TRBJ1-5
V: TRBV20-1
CDR3: CSARGHPQPQHF
DNA: TGCAGTGCTAGGGGACATCCTCAGCCCCAGCATTTT

size: few
D: TRBD1
J: TRBJ1-1
V: TRBV6-2/TRBV6-3
CDR3: CASSYRNGQANTEAFF
DNA: TGTGCCAGCAGTTACCGCAACGGACAGGCGAACACTGAAGCTTTCTTT

size: many
D: .
J: TRBJ1-6
V: TRBV2
CDR3: CASRLGTVNSPLHF
DNA: TGTGCCAGCAGGCTAGGGACGGTAAATTCACCCCTCCACTTT

size: few
D: TRBD2
J: TRBJ2-1
V: TRBV20-1
CDR3: CSARKTSGYNEQFF
DNA: TGCAGTGCTAGGAAGACTAGCGGGTACAATGAGCAGTTCTTC

size: many
D: .
J: TRBJ1-2
V: TRBV6-5
CDR3: CASSYSSAAANYGYTF
DNA: TGTGCCAGCAGTTACTCTTCGGCGGCGGCTAACTATGGCTACACCTTC

size: .
D: TRBD2
J: TRBJ2-1
V: TRBV4-3
CDR3: CASSQESGGAYNEQFF
DNA: TGCGCCAGCAGCCAAGAGAGCGGGGGGGCCTACAATGAGCAGTTCTTC

size: .
D: .
J: TRBJ2-3
V: TRBV7-2
CDR3: CASSLANTDTQYF
DNA: TGTGCCAGCAGCTTAGCGAATACAGATACGCAGTATTTT

size: many
D: TRBD1
J: TRBJ2-3
V: TRBV19
CDR3: CASSGQARNTQYF
DNA: TGTGCCAGTAGCGGACAGGCTAGAAATACGCAGTATTTT

size: few
D: .
J: TRBJ2-5
V: TRBV7-9
CDR3: CASSLMILGETQYF
DNA: TGTGCCAGCAGCTTAATGATCCTAGGGGAGACCCAGTACTTC

size: few
D: .
J: TRBJ2-3
V: TRBV14
CDR3: CASSPPVEPDTQYF
DNA: TGTGCCAGCAGCCCGCCTGTGGAGCCAGATACGCAGTATTTT